The entry that follows covers one T cell receptor (beta chain) sequence. Its antigen is unknown. Relative to the germline gene, one junction end is altered; a read error may explain this. The germline V gene encodes CDR1 MDHEN and CDR2 SYDVKM. The CDR3 spans 15 residues. The record originates from a study of tumor and adjacent non-tumor tissue in lung cancer. Study information: Histology: about twelve adenocarcinoma, a couple of squamous cell carcinoma, 1 small cell lung cancer.

General study results and limits: Compared with tumor, normal lung showed significantly lower TCR diversity. In normal lung, the top 100 clones were significantly more dominant than in tumor.

Three rounds of nested PCR, following a modified ARM-PCR protocol, produced the TCRbeta library. TCRdb ran MiXCR on the multiplex PCR reads and lists one entry per CDR3 protein. The table includes 50,000 to 60,000 distinct CDR3 sequences, about 80% detected once. The template was RNA from unsorted bulk tissue. More than 3 cm separated this lung sample from the edge of the tumor. Sequenced: distant non-tumor lung tissue. The chain has TRBV28 and TRBJ2-3; D possibly corresponds to TRBD1 (6 bases). The receptor was isolated from a woman between 55 and 75 years old with non-small cell lung cancer. Here the CDR3 reads CASRPGGSGLDTQYF. CDR3 sequence (DNA): TGTGCTAGCAGACCTGGGGGCTCGGGCCTAGATACGCAGTATTTT. Based on the CDR3 plus reference TRBV28 and TRBJ2-3, the full variable domain is DVKVTQSSRYLVKRTGEKVFLECVQDMDHENMFWYRQDPGLGLRLIYFSYDVKMKEKGDIPEGYSVSREKKERFSLILESASTNQTSMYLCASRPGGSGLDTQYFGPGTRLTVL.